Each of the 15 T cell receptor beta chains below was sequenced from the same sample in a study of regulatory T cells in long-lasting Graves disease. Arm-PCR of CDR3 regions with iRepertoire HTBI primers generated TCR beta libraries. TCRdb used MiXCR to reprocess the multiplex PCR reads, holding one entry per CDR3 protein. The sample contains 200,000 to 250,000 distinct CDR3 sequences, around 20% of which appear only once. Regarding time point: newly diagnosed GD, antithyroid drugs for less than 3 months. Making the TCR library involved RNA that had been extracted from PBMCs. The sequences come from peripheral blood mononuclear cells (PBMCs), collected at new diagnosis, from a patient treated with antithyroid drugs. The receptors shown here come from a female donor with Graves disease.

There are many counts of this clonotype. This chain uses TRBV6-1 with TRBJ2-6, with no clear D. V was pared by 8 bases and J by 3 bases, with 11 bases between. The CDR3 spans 14 residues. The germline V gene encodes CDR1 MNHNS and CDR2 SASEGT. The CDR3 reads CASRAQLGANVLTF. Here the CDR3 DNA reads TGTGCCAGCCGGGCCCAACTTGGGGCCAACGTCCTGACTTTC.

Concerning this clonotype itself: A read error may account for a junction end that differs from germline. The chain employs TRBV7-3 and TRBJ2-2; 13 positions match TRBD2. Germline V gene lookup returns CDR1 SGHTA and CDR2 FQGTGA. The CDR3 consists of 14 residues. The CDR3 nucleotides are TGTGCCAGCAGCACTAGCGGGAGGGCCGGGGAGCTGTGTTTT. It codes for CASSTSGRAGELCF.

This clonotype occurred many times. V and J are TRBV28 and TRBJ1-2; D gene ambiguous. V lost 3 bases, J lost 7 bases, and 12 bases lay in between. Germline CDR1 and CDR2: MDHEN and SYDVKM. The CDR3 has 13 amino acids. CDR3 bases: TGTGCCAGCAGTTTCGTAGAAGGATTTGGCTACACCTTC. It encodes CASSFVEGFGYTF.

About this clonotype itself: Just one base apart from a much larger clone, this may be a read error. The J gene is TRBJ1-1, the V gene TRBV6-1; D gene uncertain. Germline values: CDR1 MNHNS, CDR2 SASEGT. V gave up 5 bases and J gave up 12 bases, with 13 bases separating them. The CDR3 length is 11 residues. The CDR3 region has the DNA TGTGCCAGCAGTCGCGGCGGCGAATCTTTCTTT. Its protein product is CASSRGGESFF.

This clonotype was found many times. V is TRBV12-3 or TRBV12-4 and J is TRBJ1-1; D ambiguous. CDR3 length equals 14 residues. Trimming stripped 2 bases from V and 2 bases from J, with 9 bases between. CDR3 coding DNA: TGTGCCAGCAGTTTAAGGGTAGTCAACACTGAAGCTTTCTTT. Encoded protein: CASSLRVVNTEAFF.

This clonotype has only one observation. V gene TRBV19 combines with J gene TRBJ2-3, with 7 bases fitting TRBD2. The ends lost 7 bases at V and 3 bases at J; junction bases unmatched: 7. Per germline, CDR1 LNHDA and CDR2 SQIVND (reference sequence). The CDR3 sequence is 14 residues long. For the CDR3, the DNA is TGTGCCAGTAACCCCGAGCGGGAAACAGATACGCAGTATTTT. This sequence encodes CASNPERETDTQYF. The full variable domain, rest sourced from reference TRBV19 and TRBJ2-3, is DGGITQSPKYLFRKEGQNVTLSCEQNLNHDAMYWYRQDPGQGLRLIYYSQIVNDFQKGDIAEGYSVSREKKESFPLTVTSAQKNPTAFYLCASNPERETDTQYFGPGTRLTVL.

Note on this clonotype: Only one base separates this from a far larger clonotype, so it likely reflects a read error. The genes are TRBV11-2 and TRBJ2-7; tentatively, D is TRBD2 (6 bases). This CDR3 is built from 12 residues. CDR1 is SGHAT and CDR2 is FQNNGV in the germline V gene. The V gene lost 8 bases and the J gene lost 6 bases, with 14 bases spanning the gap. CDR3 DNA sequence: TGTGCCAGCCGACTAGTCGCATGCGAGCAGTACTTC. Amino acids: CASRLVACEQYF. Combining the CDR3 with reference TRBV11-2 and TRBJ2-7 gives the whole variable domain EAGVAQSPRYKIIEKRQSVAFWCNPISGHATLYWYQQILGQGPKLLIQFQNNGVVDDSQLPKDRFSAERLKGVDSTLKIQPAKLEDSAVYLCASRLVACEQYFGPGTRLTVT.

This clonotype has at least ten counts. The rearrangement links TRBV24-1 to TRBJ2-5; 7 bases map to TRBD2. V dropped 4 bases and J dropped 2; count of bases not matched to a gene: 9. This CDR3 is 16 amino acids long. Germline CDR1 reads KGHDR; CDR2 reads SFDVKD. The CDR3 nucleotides are TGTGCCACCAGTGACCCGGATGCAGCGGGACAAGAGACCCAGTACTTC. As protein: CATSDPDAAGQETQYF.

The sample holds many counts of this clonotype. The chain joins TRBV18 to TRBJ2-5, with D unresolved. The CDR3 consists of 13 residues. V lost 3 bases and J lost 5, with 10 bases in between. Per germline, CDR1 KGHSH and CDR2 LQKENI. The CDR3 nucleotides read TGTGCCAGCTCACCGTCGACACTCGAGACCCAGTACTTC. Translating it yields CASSPSTLETQYF.

This clonotype occurred many times. A read error is likely here: a far larger clone is one base away. The J gene is TRBJ2-2, the V gene TRBV27; 14 bases map to TRBD2. Per germline, CDR1 MNHEY and CDR2 SMNVEV (reference sequence). V shed 5 bases and J 0 bases; nucleotides not matched to a gene: 11. CDR3 size: 20 residues. The CDR3 DNA follows: TGTGCCAGCAGTGACTCCGGGACTAGCGGGAGAGGCGCGAACACCGGGGAGCTGTTTTTT. Protein sequence: CASSDSGTSGRGANTGELFF.

This clonotype was counted at least ten times. The genes are TRBV5-1 and TRBJ2-1; TRBD2 agrees at 10 bases. Germline V CDR1 and CDR2: SGHRS, YFSETQ. Trimming cost V 1 base and J 7 bases; bases outside gene matches: 2. The CDR3 is made up of 14 amino acids. This CDR3 reads CASSLTSGKNEQFF. The DNA of the CDR3 is TGCGCCAGCAGCTTGACTAGCGGGAAAAATGAGCAGTTCTTC.

This clonotype occurred many times. The V call is TRBV12-3 or TRBV12-4, the J call TRBJ1-2, with TRBD1 identical over 10 bases. This CDR3 region has 16 residues. J gave up 6 bases and V 6 bases, and 13 bases lay outside the gene matches. The CDR3 spells CASRKNRDRGLDGYTF. CDR3 nucleotides: TGTGCCAGCAGGAAGAACCGGGACAGGGGTCTGGATGGCTACACCTTC.

The chain recombines TRBV11-2 with TRBJ1-2, with a possible D match to TRBD1 (6 bases). Looked up from germline, CDR1 is SGHAT and CDR2 is FQNNGV. V lost 5 bases, J lost 6 bases, and 19 bases lay in between. This CDR3 comprises 15 residues. CDR3 nucleotide sequence: TGTGCCAGCAGCCAAGATTACCAGGGGACGAATGGCTACACCTTC. Translated, it gives CASSQDYQGTNGYTF.

This clonotype was detected ten times or more. This rearrangement joins TRBV7-9 to TRBJ2-3, with D hard to call. Germline-derived CDR1 and CDR2 are SEHNR and FQNEAQ (reference sequence). The CDR3 loop spans 13 amino acids. Trimming removed 2 bases from V and 8 bases from J, with 11 bases in between. CDR3 sequence (DNA): TGTGCCAGCAGCTTAATCCAAAGCGCTACGCAGTATTTT. Protein product: CASSLIQSATQYF.

This clonotype has a count of ten or more. The chain combines TRBV16 with TRBJ1-1; perhaps TRBD1 as D (6 bases). V lost 1 base and J lost 4, with 7 bases in between. CDR3 length: 13 amino acids. CDR1 is KGHSY and CDR2 is FQNENV in the germline V gene. The CDR3 DNA reads as TGTGCCAGCAGCCAATTACAGGGCACTGAAGCTTTCTTT. Translation: CASSQLQGTEAFF.